This TCR beta chain was sequenced for a study of cytomegalovirus exposure and HLA in healthy donors. This CDR3 region has 13 residues. V was pared by 11 bases and J by 6 bases, with 11 bases of the junction left unmatched. Germline CDR1 and CDR2: SGHAT and FQNNGV. For this clone: Its antigen is unknown.

Study-wide results and caveats: Analysis performed later found roughly 17,000 TCR beta sequences associated with HLA alleles at 0.05 false discovery rate. In a later analysis, TCR beta V- and J-gene trimming showed a link to a missense DCLRE1C variant.

Primers: 60 Vbeta forward and 13 Jbeta reverse. Here immunoSEQ multiplex PCR was the method, and the copy in TCRdb shows in-frame clones only, minus some. The table shows around 220,000 clones, with approximately 80% occurring only once. The clonotype was recovered from a man in his forties or fifties in good health and CMV-seronegative. The V call is TRBV11-2, the J call TRBJ2-7; 9 nucleotides line up with TRBD2. The specimen sequenced was PBMCs. CDR3 DNA sequence: TGTGCCTCCCGGGGGAGCGGGAGGCTCGAGCAGTACTTC. Residues: CASRGSGRLEQYF.